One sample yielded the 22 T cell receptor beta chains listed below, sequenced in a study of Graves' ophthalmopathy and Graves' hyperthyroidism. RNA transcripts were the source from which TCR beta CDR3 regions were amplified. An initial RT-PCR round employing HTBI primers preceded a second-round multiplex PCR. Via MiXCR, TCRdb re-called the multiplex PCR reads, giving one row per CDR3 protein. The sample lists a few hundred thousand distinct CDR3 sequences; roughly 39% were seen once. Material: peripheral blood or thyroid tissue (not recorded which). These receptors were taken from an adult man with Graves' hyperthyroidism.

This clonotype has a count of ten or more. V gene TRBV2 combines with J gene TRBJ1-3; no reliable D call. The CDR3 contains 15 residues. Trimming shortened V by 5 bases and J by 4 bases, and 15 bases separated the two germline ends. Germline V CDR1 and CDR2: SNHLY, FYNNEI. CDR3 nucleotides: TGTGCCAGCAGTTGGTCGGGGAAAGGAGGAAACACCATATATTTT. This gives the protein CASSWSGKGGNTIYF.

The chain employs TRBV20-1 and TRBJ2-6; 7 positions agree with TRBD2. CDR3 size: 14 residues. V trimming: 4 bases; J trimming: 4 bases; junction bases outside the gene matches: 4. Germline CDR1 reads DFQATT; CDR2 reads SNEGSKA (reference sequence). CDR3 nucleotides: TGCAGTGCTACGCAGACTAGCGGGGCCAACGTCCTGACTTTC. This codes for CSATQTSGANVLTF.

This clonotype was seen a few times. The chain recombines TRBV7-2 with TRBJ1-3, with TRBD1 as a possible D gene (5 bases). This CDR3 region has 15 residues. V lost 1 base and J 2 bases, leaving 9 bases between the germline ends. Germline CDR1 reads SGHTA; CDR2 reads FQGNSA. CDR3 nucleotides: TGTGCCAGCAGCTTAGAGGCAGGGCCTGGAAACACCATATATTTT. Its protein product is CASSLEAGPGNTIYF.

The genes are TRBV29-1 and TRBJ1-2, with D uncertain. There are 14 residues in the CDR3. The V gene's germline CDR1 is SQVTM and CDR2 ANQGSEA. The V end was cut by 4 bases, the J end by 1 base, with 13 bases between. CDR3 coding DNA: TGCAGCGTTGGCTGGGCTAGCGGTAACTATGGCTACACCTTC. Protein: CSVGWASGNYGYTF.

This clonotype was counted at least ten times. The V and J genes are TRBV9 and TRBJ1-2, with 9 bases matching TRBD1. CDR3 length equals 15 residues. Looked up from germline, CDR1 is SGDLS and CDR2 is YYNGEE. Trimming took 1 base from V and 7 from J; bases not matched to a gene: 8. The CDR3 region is CASSVTSGQGAGYTF. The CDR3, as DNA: TGTGCCAGCAGCGTAACTTCGGGACAGGGTGCTGGCTACACCTTC.

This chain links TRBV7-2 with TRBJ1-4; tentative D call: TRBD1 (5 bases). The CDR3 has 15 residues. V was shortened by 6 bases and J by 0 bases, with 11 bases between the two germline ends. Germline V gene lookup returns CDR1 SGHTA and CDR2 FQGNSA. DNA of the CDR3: TGTGCCAGCAGACCAGGGCGGACAACTAATGAAAAACTGTTTTTT. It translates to CASRPGRTTNEKLFF.

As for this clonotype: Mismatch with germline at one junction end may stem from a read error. CDR3 sequence reads: CASSLGRSGLAF. In DNA, the CDR3 is TGTGCCAGCAGCTTGGGCAGGTCGGGATTGGCCTTC. The V gene is TRBV7-2, the J gene TRBJ1-2; D is ambiguous. This CDR3 spans 12 amino acids. Germline V gene lookup returns CDR1 SGHTA and CDR2 FQGNSA. Full variable domain (outside the CDR3, taken from reference TRBV7-2 and TRBJ1-2): GAGVSQSPSNKVTEKGKDVELRCDPISGHTALYWYRQSLGQGLEFLIYFQGNSAPDKSGLPSDRFSAERTGGSVSTLTIQRTQQEDSAVYLCASSLGRSGLAFGSGTRLTVV.

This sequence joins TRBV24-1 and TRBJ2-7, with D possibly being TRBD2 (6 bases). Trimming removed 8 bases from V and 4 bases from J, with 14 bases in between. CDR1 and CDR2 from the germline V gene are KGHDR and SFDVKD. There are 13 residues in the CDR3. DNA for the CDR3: TGTGCCACCAAAACGGGACTCCATTACGAGCAGTACTTC. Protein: CATKTGLHYEQYF.

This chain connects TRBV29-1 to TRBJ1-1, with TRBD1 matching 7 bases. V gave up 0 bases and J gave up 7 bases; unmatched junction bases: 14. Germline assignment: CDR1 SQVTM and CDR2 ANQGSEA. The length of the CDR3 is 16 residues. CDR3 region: CSVEDWQGVRIFEAFF. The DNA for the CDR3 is TGCAGCGTTGAAGATTGGCAGGGGGTGAGAATTTTTGAAGCTTTCTTT.

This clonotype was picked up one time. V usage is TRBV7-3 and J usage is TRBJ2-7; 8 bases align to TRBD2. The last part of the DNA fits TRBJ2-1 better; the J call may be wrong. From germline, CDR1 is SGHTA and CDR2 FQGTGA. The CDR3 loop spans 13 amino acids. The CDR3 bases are TGTGCCAGCAGTTTACGTCGGGAGGGTGAGCAGTTCTTC. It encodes CASSLRREGEQFF.

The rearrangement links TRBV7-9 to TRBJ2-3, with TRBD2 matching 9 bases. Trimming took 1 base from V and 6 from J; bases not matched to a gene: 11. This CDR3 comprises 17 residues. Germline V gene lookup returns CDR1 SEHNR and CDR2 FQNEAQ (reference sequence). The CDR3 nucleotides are TGTGCCAGCAGCTTAGTTCCAGCGGGAGGTAAAGGGGATACGCAGTATTTT. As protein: CASSLVPAGGKGDTQYF. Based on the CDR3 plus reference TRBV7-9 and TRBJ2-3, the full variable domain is DTGVSQNPRHKITKRGQNVTFRCDPISEHNRLYWYRQTLGQGPEFLTYFQNEAQLEKSRLLSDRFSAERPKGSFSTLEIQRTEQGDSAMYLCASSLVPAGGKGDTQYFGPGTRLTVL.

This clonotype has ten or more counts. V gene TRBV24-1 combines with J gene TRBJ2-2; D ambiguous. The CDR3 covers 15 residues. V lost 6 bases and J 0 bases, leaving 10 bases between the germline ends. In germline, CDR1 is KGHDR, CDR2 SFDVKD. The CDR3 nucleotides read TGTGCCACCAGTCCAGGTTTCCCGAACACCGGGGAGCTGTTTTTT. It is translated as CATSPGFPNTGELFF.

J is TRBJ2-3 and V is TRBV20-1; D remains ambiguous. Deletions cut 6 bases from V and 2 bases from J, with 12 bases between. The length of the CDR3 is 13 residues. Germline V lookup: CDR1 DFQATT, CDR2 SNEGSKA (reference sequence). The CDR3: CSAPSWATDTQYF. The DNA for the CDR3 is TGCAGTGCCCCCTCGTGGGCCACAGATACGCAGTATTTT.

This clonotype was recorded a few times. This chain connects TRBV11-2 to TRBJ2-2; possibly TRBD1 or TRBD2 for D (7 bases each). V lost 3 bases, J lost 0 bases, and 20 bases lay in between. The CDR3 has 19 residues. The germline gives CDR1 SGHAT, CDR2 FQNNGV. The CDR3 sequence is CASSFVGGWGQPNTGELFF. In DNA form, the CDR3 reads TGTGCCAGCAGCTTCGTGGGGGGGTGGGGACAGCCGAACACCGGGGAGCTGTTTTTT.

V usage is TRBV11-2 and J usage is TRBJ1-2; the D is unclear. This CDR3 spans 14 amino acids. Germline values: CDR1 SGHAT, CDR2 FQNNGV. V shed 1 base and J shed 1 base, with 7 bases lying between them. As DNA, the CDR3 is TGTGCCAGCAGCTTAGGTCGACTTAACTATGGCTACACCTTC. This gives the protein CASSLGRLNYGYTF.

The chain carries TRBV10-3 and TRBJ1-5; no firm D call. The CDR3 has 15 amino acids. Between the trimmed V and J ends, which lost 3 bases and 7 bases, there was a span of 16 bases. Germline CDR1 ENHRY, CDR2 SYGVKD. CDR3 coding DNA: TGTGCCATCAGTGATGGGTTCGGAGGTGAGCAGCCCCAGCATTTT. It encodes CAISDGFGGEQPQHF.

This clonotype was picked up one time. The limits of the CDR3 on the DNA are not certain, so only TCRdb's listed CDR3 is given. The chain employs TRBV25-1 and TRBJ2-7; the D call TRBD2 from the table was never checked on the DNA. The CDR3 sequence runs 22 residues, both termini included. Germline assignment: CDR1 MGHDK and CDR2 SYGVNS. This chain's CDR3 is CASSFYICSARDVGRVGYEQYF.

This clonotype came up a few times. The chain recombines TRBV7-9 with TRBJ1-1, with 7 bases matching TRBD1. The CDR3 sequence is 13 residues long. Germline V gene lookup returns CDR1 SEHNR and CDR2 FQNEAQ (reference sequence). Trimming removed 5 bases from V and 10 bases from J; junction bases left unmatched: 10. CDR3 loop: CASSRDSPPGAFF. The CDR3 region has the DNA TGTGCCAGCAGCCGGGACAGCCCCCCGGGAGCTTTCTTT.

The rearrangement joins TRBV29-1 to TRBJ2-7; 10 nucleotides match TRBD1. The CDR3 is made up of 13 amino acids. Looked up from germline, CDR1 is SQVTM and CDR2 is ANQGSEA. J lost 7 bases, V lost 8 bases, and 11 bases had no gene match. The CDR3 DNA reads TGCAGCTTGAAGACAGGGGGCTATGGTGAGCAGTACTTC. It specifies CSLKTGGYGEQYF.

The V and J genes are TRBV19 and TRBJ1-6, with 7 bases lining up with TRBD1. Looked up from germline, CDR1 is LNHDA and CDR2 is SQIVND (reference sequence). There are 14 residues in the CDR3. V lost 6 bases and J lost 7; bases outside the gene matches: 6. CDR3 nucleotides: TGTGCCAGTAGAGTTACGGGACAGAATTCACCCCTCCACTTT. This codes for CASRVTGQNSPLHF.

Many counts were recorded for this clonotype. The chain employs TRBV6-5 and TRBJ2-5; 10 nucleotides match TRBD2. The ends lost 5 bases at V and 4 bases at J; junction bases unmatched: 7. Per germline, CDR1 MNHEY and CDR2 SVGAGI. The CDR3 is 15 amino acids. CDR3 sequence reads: CASSEESGRGETQYF. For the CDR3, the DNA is TGTGCCAGCAGTGAAGAGAGCGGGAGGGGAGAGACCCAGTACTTC.

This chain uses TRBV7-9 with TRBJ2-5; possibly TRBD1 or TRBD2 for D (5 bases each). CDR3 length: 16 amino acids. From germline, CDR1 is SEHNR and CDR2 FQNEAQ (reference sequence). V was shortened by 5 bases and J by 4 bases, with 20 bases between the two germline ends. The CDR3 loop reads CASSPIGAQSLETQYF. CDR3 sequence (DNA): TGTGCCAGCAGCCCCATCGGGGCCCAATCGTTAGAGACCCAGTACTTC.